Listed here are 11 T cell receptor beta chains from one sample, sequenced in a study of cytomegalovirus exposure and HLA in healthy donors. With 60 Vbeta and 13 Jbeta primers, the PCR was carried out. TCRdb's copy holds only in-frame clones and misses some; the assay was immunoSEQ multiplex PCR. In the table there are roughly 170,000 clones, approximately 80% of which are singletons. Sequences were obtained from PBMCs. These receptor sequences come from a woman aged 25-40 years in good health and CMV-seronegative.

The chain joins TRBV7-3 to TRBJ2-1, with D possibly TRBD1 on 6 matching bases. V gave up 5 bases and J gave up 8 bases, with 19 bases separating them. The CDR3 sequence is 15 residues long. Germline V gives CDR1 SGHTA, CDR2 FQGTGA. CDR3 sequence: CASSQGPPEVDEQFF. In nucleotides, the CDR3 is TGTGCCAGCAGCCAGGGGCCCCCTGAGGTAGATGAGCAGTTCTTC.

The chain links TRBV30 to TRBJ1-5, with 8 bases identical to TRBD1. CDR1 and CDR2 (germline): GTSNPN, SVGIG (reference sequence). The CDR3 length is 14 residues. V trimming: 0 bases; J trimming: 6 bases; junction bases outside the gene matches: 4. The CDR3 sequence: CAWSVQGVGQPQHF. The CDR3 bases are TGTGCCTGGAGTGTACAGGGGGTAGGTCAGCCCCAGCATTTT.

The CDR3 nucleotides are TGTGCCAGCAGTTTTCACGGACAGGATCCCTACGAGCAGTACTTC. Its protein product is CASSFHGQDPYEQYF. The rearrangement uses TRBV27 and TRBJ2-7; 7 bases map to TRBD1. The CDR3 runs to 15 residues. The J segment lost 2 bases and the V segment lost 3 bases, leaving 7 bases of the junction unmatched. CDR1 is MNHEY and CDR2 is SMNVEV in the germline V gene (reference sequence).

This clone was detected a few times. The rearrangement joins TRBV6-1 to TRBJ2-7, with no clear D. The CDR3 is 15 amino acids. V dropped 2 bases and J dropped 3 bases, with 14 bases sitting between them. Germline V gene sequence: CDR1 MNHNS, CDR2 SASEGT. The CDR3 region has the DNA TGTGCCAGCAGTGAAATAACGGTGCTGGTCTACGAGCAGTACTTC. It translates to CASSEITVLVYEQYF.

The chain recombines TRBV29-1 with TRBJ1-4; 10 bases line up with TRBD1. With 4 bases clipped from V and 0 bases from J, the junction kept 2 bases outside the gene matches. Germline lookup yields CDR1 SQVTM and CDR2 ANQGSEA. The CDR3 is 15 amino acids. CDR3 in DNA: TGCAGCGTTGGGACAGGGGGAGCAACTAATGAAAAACTGTTTTTT. It specifies CSVGTGGATNEKLFF. The whole variable domain, filled in from reference TRBV29-1 and TRBJ1-4, reads SAVISQKPSRDICQRGTSLTIQCQVDSQVTMMFWYRQQPGQSLTLIATANQGSEATYESGFVIDKFPISRPNLTFSTLTVSNMSPEDSSIYLCSVGTGGATNEKLFFGSGTQLSVL.

The V gene is TRBV19, the J gene TRBJ2-5; D may be TRBD2 (6 bases). The CDR3 totals 15 residues. Germline CDR1 and CDR2: LNHDA and SQIVND (reference sequence). The V end was cut by 5 bases, the J end by 4 bases, with 17 bases between. The CDR3: CASSERDLATETQYF. CDR3 in DNA: TGTGCCAGTAGTGAAAGGGACTTAGCTACAGAGACCCAGTACTTC.

This clone has just a few counts. This sequence joins TRBV7-9 and TRBJ1-2; D possibly corresponds to TRBD1 (5 bases). The germline CDR1 and CDR2 sequences are SEHNR and FQNEAQ (reference sequence). The V and J ends lost 4 bases and 2 bases respectively, with 14 bases between them. The CDR3 runs to 15 residues. The CDR3 loop reads CASSSSGGRNYGYTF. CDR3 DNA: TGTGCCAGCAGCTCCTCCGGGGGACGGAACTATGGCTACACCTTC. Combining the CDR3 with reference TRBV7-9 and TRBJ1-2 gives the whole variable domain DTGVSQNPRHKITKRGQNVTFRCDPISEHNRLYWYRQTLGQGPEFLTYFQNEAQLEKSRLLSDRFSAERPKGSFSTLEIQRTEQGDSAMYLCASSSSGGRNYGYTFGSGTRLTVV.

CDR3 amino acids: CASSFGRGVEQYF. CDR3 bases: TGTGCCAGCAGTTTTGGGCGGGGGGTCGAGCAGTACTTC. The genes are TRBV27 and TRBJ2-7; 8 bases are a match to TRBD2. Germline loops: CDR1 MNHEY, CDR2 SMNVEV (reference sequence). The CDR3 spans 13 residues. J gave up 6 bases and V 3 bases, and 4 bases lay outside the gene matches.

V usage is TRBV5-1 and J usage is TRBJ2-7, with 10 bases aligning to TRBD1. Per germline, CDR1 SGHRS and CDR2 YFSETQ. The CDR3 extends over 16 amino acids. V lost 0 bases to trimming and J lost 7 bases; unmatched junction nucleotides: 10. The CDR3 region has the DNA TGCGCCAGCAGCTTGGAATTAGGGACAGGGGTCCGGGAGCAGTACTTC. Amino acids: CASSLELGTGVREQYF.

The rearrangement links TRBV27 to TRBJ2-7; D may be TRBD2 (5 bases). The CDR3 runs to 14 residues. Trimming pared 6 bases from V and 0 bases from J, leaving 12 bases between. Germline lookup yields CDR1 MNHEY and CDR2 SMNVEV (reference sequence). This chain's CDR3 is CASRLGTSSYEQYF. The CDR3, as DNA: TGTGCCAGCAGACTAGGCACGAGCTCCTACGAGCAGTACTTC.

Comments on this clone: Other DNA sequences in the same sample also yield this CDR3. Here the CDR3 DNA reads TGTGCCAGCAGTTTACCCAGGAACACTGAAGCTTTCTTT. As protein: CASSLPRNTEAFF. The rearrangement joins TRBV28 to TRBJ1-1; the D is unclear. The germline V and J ends were trimmed by 2 bases and 1 base, with 5 bases remaining between them. This CDR3 is 13 amino acids long. The germline CDR1 and CDR2 sequences are MDHEN and SYDVKM.